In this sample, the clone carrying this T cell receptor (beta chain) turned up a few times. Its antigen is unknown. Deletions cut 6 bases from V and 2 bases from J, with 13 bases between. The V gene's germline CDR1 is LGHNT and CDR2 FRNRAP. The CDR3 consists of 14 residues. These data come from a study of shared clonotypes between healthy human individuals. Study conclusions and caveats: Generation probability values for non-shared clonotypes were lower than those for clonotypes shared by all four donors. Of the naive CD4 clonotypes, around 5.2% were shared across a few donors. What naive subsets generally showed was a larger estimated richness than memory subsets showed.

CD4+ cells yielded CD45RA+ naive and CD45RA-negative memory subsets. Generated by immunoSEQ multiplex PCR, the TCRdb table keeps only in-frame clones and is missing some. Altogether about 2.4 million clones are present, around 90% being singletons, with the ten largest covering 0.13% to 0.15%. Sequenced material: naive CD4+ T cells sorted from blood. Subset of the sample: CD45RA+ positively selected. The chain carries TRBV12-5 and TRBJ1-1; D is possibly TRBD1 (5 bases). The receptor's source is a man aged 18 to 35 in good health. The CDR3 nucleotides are TGTGCTAGTGGCCCCGGGACGGTAAACACTGAAGCTTTCTTT. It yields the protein CASGPGTVNTEAFF.